This T cell receptor (beta chain) derives from a study of cytomegalovirus exposure and HLA in healthy donors. Trimming removed 3 bases from V and 3 bases from J; junction bases left unmatched: 5. This CDR3 contains 15 residues. Germline values: CDR1 SGHRS, CDR2 YFSETQ. Sequencing was performed with immunoSEQ multiplex PCR; in TCRdb, only in-frame clones are kept and a portion is missing. The profile shows about 150,000 clones, roughly 91% of them singletons. Material for sequencing was PBMCs. The clonotype originates from a man aged 18-30 years in good health and CMV-seronegative. The chain recombines TRBV5-1 with TRBJ2-3; 9 nucleotides agree with TRBD1. The CDR3 loop reads CASSSGTGRTDTQYF. The CDR3 nucleotides are TGCGCCAGCAGCTCCGGGACAGGGAGAACAGATACGCAGTATTTT.